This T cell receptor beta chain was recorded in a study of radiotherapy plus CTLA-4 blockade in lung cancer. Germline V CDR1 and CDR2: SNHLY, FYNNEI. CDR3 length: 16 amino acids. After removal of 5 bases from V and 1 base from J, the junction contained 3 bases not matched to a gene. TCRdb's table, derived via immunoSEQ multiplex PCR, lists solely in-frame clones and lacks some. The sample has 80,000 or so clones; 60% to 85% are singletons. The receptor comes from a human donor with non-small cell lung cancer whose response to radiotherapy plus ipilimumab could not be evaluated. Some clones in this sample may be carry-over from other donors' samples. The specimen was peripheral blood, collected from a patient treated with radiotherapy plus ipilimumab. V usage is TRBV2 and J usage is TRBJ2-3; TRBD2 agrees at 13 bases. The CDR3, as DNA: TGTGCCAGCAGTCGACTAGCGGGGGGTCGCACAGATACGCAGTATTTT. Protein: CASSRLAGGRTDTQYF.